The 5 T cell receptor beta chains in this list originate from one sample, sequenced in a study of shared clonotypes between healthy human individuals (dated by TCRdb to 2020 to 2022). The receptor library was made with the immunoSEQ multiplex PCR assay. Held by TCRdb, this immuneACCESS table contains in-frame sequences only and omits some clones. Under half of the omission traces to an unresolved V gene where checked; the cause of the rest is unknown. This sample comprises about 2.4 million clones, 90% to 95% of them detected only once. Together, the top ten hold roughly 0.36% of the sample. The sample was naive CD4+ T cells from PBMCs. In light of the paper, this sample's cell subset or site label describes: CD45RA+ positively selected. The receptors derive from a man between 18 and 29 years old in good health. Some clones in this sample may be carry-over from other donors' samples.

For this clone: Other DNA sequences in the sample encode the same CDR3. This chain connects TRBV5-1 to TRBJ1-2; 7 bases are a match to TRBD1. The CDR3 covers 13 residues. The V segment lost 5 bases and the J segment 6 bases; nucleotides outside the gene matches: 7. The germline V gene has CDR1 SGHRS and CDR2 YFSETQ. The CDR3: CASSYGQGDGYTF. CDR3 bases: TGCGCCAGCAGTTACGGGCAGGGGGATGGCTACACCTTC. Together with reference TRBV5-1 and TRBJ1-2, the CDR3 gives the full variable domain: KAGVTQTPRYLIKTRGQQVTLSCSPISGHRSVSWYQQTPGQGLQFLFEYFSETQRNKGNFPGRFSGRQFSNSRSEMNVSTLELGDSALYLCASSYGQGDGYTFGSGTRLTVV.

The rearrangement joins TRBV27 to TRBJ2-1, with 12 bases fitting TRBD2. The J segment lost 9 bases and the V segment lost 6 bases, leaving 9 bases of the junction unmatched. The length of the CDR3 is 15 residues. Germline-derived CDR1 and CDR2 are MNHEY and SMNVEV (reference sequence). The CDR3 is CASRALAGGPGEQFF. The CDR3 nucleotides read TGTGCCAGCAGAGCCCTAGCGGGAGGGCCAGGTGAGCAGTTCTTC.

The chain links TRBV5-4 to TRBJ2-5, with D possibly TRBD1 on 6 matching bases. CDR3 length: 14 residues. The ends were cut back, 4 bases at V and 7 bases at J, with 17 bases in the middle. Germline V gives CDR1 SGHNT, CDR2 YYREEE (reference sequence). CDR3 coding DNA: TGTGCCAGCAGCCCCCGGGACAAATACGGGACCCAGTACTTC. Amino acid sequence: CASSPRDKYGTQYF.

The chain combines TRBV7-2 with TRBJ1-2; D perhaps matches TRBD1 (5 bases). Per germline, CDR1 SGHTA and CDR2 FQGNSA. Between the trimmed V and J ends, which lost 0 bases and 8 bases, there was a span of 13 bases. The CDR3 consists of 14 residues. The CDR3: CASSLARGVEGYTF. CDR3 DNA: TGTGCCAGCAGCTTAGCCCGGGGGGTGGAGGGCTACACCTTC.

The V and J genes are TRBV2 and TRBJ2-5; D remains unclear. Looked up from germline, CDR1 is SNHLY and CDR2 is FYNNEI. The CDR3 runs 12 residues. Trimming took off 6 bases at V and 3 bases at J, with 8 bases between the two ends. The CDR3 is CASRQPEETQYF. The CDR3 DNA follows: TGTGCCAGCAGACAGCCAGAAGAGACCCAGTACTTC. The entire variable domain, with the rest obtained from reference TRBV2 and TRBJ2-5, is as follows: EPEVTQTPSHQVTQMGQEVILRCVPISNHLYFYWYRQILGQKVEFLVSFYNNEISEKSEIFDDQFSVERPDGSNFTLKIRSTKLEDSAMYFCASRQPEETQYFGPGTRLLVL.